Following are 15 T cell receptor beta chains from one sample sequenced in a study of chemoradiotherapy in HPV16-positive cancers (dated by TCRdb to 2021 to 2024). The method behind the library was the immunoSEQ multiplex PCR assay. The immuneACCESS repertoire file appears here via TCRdb, limited to in-frame rearrangements. These files lack a portion of the clones; in checked studies, under half of the deficit traces to unresolved V genes, and the cause of the others is not known. The sample data list around 53,000 clones, and 90% of these were observed just once. Together, the top ten hold about 3.5% of the sample. The material was blood, obtained from a patient who underwent chemoradiotherapy. The receptors derive from a human donor with HPV-associated anogenital cancer.

The chain links TRBV18 to TRBJ1-6; possible D gene TRBD1, 5 bases. The CDR3 consists of 15 residues. Trimming stripped 0 bases from V and 12 bases from J, with 15 bases between. CDR1 is KGHSH, CDR2 LQKENI, per germline. The CDR3 coding sequence is TGTGCCAGCTCACCACCGACAGTAAACCGGGAACCCCTCCACTTT. Residues: CASSPPTVNREPLHF.

The rearrangement uses TRBV18 and TRBJ1-2; D perhaps matches TRBD1 (6 bases). Germline V gene lookup returns CDR1 KGHSH and CDR2 LQKENI. This CDR3 is built from 13 residues. Trimming removed 8 bases from V and 8 bases from J, with 18 bases in between. This CDR3 is CASAESQGKGYTF. In DNA form, the CDR3 reads TGTGCCAGCGCGGAGTCCCAGGGGAAGGGCTACACCTTC. Looking up the rest from reference TRBV18 and TRBJ1-2 gives the full variable domain: NAGVMQNPRHLVRRRGQEARLRCSPMKGHSHVYWYRQLPEEGLKFMVYLQKENIIDESGMPKERFSAEFPKEGPSILRIQQVVRGDSAAYFCASAESQGKGYTFGSGTRLTVV.

This rearrangement joins TRBV6-5 to TRBJ2-7; no clear D gene. The CDR3 has 15 residues. The V end lost 0 bases, the J end lost 2 bases, and 11 bases lay between the germline ends. Germline assignment: CDR1 MNHEY and CDR2 SVGAGI. CDR3 sequence: CASSYSSQETYEQYF. The CDR3 DNA is TGTGCCAGCAGTTACTCTAGTCAGGAAACCTACGAGCAGTACTTC.

The chain carries TRBV6-5 and TRBJ2-4; no reliable D call. Deletions cut 6 bases from V and 9 bases from J, with 15 bases between. CDR1 MNHEY and CDR2 SVGAGI come from the germline V gene. CDR3 length equals 13 residues. This CDR3 reads CASSDGGIAIQYF. CDR3 sequence (DNA): TGTGCCAGCAGCGACGGTGGGATAGCCATTCAGTACTTC.

V is TRBV6-5 and J is TRBJ1-1, with TRBD1 matching 9 bases. V trimming: 8 bases; J trimming: 0 bases; junction bases outside the gene matches: 4. CDR3 length: 14 residues. In germline, CDR1 is MNHEY, CDR2 SVGAGI. The CDR3 bases are TGTGCCAGCCGCGGGACAGGGATGAACACTGAAGCTTTCTTT. Its translation is CASRGTGMNTEAFF.

The chain recombines TRBV30 with TRBJ2-5; D may correspond to TRBD1 or TRBD2 (6 bases each). Germline V lookup: CDR1 GTSNPN, CDR2 SVGIG (reference sequence). CDR3 length: 16 amino acids. Trimming took 1 base from V and 4 from J, leaving 19 bases between them. The DNA for the CDR3 is TGTGCCTGGAGTGGGGTTAGCGAGGGGGGATCAGAGACCCAGTACTTC. Its translation is CAWSGVSEGGSETQYF.

V and J are TRBV14 and TRBJ2-5; TRBD2 matches at 8 bases. CDR1 and CDR2 (germline): SGHDN, FVKESK. The CDR3 length is 16 residues. With 6 bases clipped from V and 3 bases from J, the junction kept 12 bases outside the gene matches. This CDR3 reads CASSRDSGAGEETQYF. The CDR3 region has the DNA TGTGCCAGCAGTCGCGACTCAGGAGCGGGAGAAGAGACCCAGTACTTC.

This chain uses TRBV13 with TRBJ2-7, with TRBD2 matching over 7 bases. CDR1 is PRHDT, CDR2 FYEKMQ, per germline (reference sequence). This CDR3 spans 15 amino acids. Trimming took 5 bases from V and 4 from J; bases not matched to a gene: 11. In DNA form, the CDR3 reads TGTGCCAGCAGCCACGGAGGGACTAAACCTTACGAGCAGTACTTC. Its protein product is CASSHGGTKPYEQYF.

The genes are TRBV7-2 and TRBJ2-5; 8 bases agree with TRBD2. Germline V lookup: CDR1 SGHTA, CDR2 FQGNSA. The CDR3 is made up of 13 amino acids. The J segment lost 4 bases and the V segment lost 2 bases, leaving 0 bases of the junction unmatched. DNA for the CDR3: TGTGCCAGCAGCTTAACTAGCGGAGAGACCCAGTACTTC. This codes for CASSLTSGETQYF.

The rearrangement joins TRBV7-3 to TRBJ1-1; TRBD1 might be the D (5 bases). The V end was cut by 4 bases, the J end by 1 base, with 7 bases between. Germline CDR1 reads SGHTA; CDR2 reads FQGTGA. The CDR3 length is 13 residues. Here the CDR3 reads CASSSQENTEAFF. CDR3 DNA: TGTGCCAGCAGCTCACAGGAGAACACTGAAGCTTTCTTT.

The chain carries TRBV9 and TRBJ1-4; unclear D gene. Germline CDR1 SGDLS, CDR2 YYNGEE. V was pared by 0 bases and J by 0 bases, with 9 bases between. This CDR3 contains 16 residues. The CDR3 coding sequence is TGTGCCAGCAGCGTAGGAACGGCTGCAACTAATGAAAAACTGTTTTTT. Amino acids: CASSVGTAATNEKLFF.

The CDR3 loop is CASSPKTDSYEQYF. CDR3 DNA: TGTGCCAGCTCACCTAAAACTGATTCCTACGAGCAGTACTTC. The chain joins TRBV18 to TRBJ2-5; D is undetermined. The J call may be wrong; the DNA end is better matched by TRBJ2-7. Germline assignment: CDR1 KGHSH and CDR2 LQKENI. The CDR3 spans 14 residues.

In this sample, this clone turned up a few times. CDR3 amino acids: CAWSVLREQFF. The CDR3 region has the DNA TGTGCCTGGAGTGTACTTCGTGAGCAGTTCTTC. This chain joins TRBV30 and TRBJ2-1; D gene ambiguous. Deletions cut 0 bases from V and 9 bases from J, with 6 bases between. The CDR3 is made up of 11 amino acids. CDR1 GTSNPN and CDR2 SVGIG come from the germline V gene (reference sequence).

This clone is a singleton in its sample. J is TRBJ2-7 and V is TRBV27; TRBD2 is a possible D gene (6 bases). V was shortened by 2 bases and J by 8 bases, with 13 bases between the two germline ends. Germline V gene data show CDR1 as MNHEY and CDR2 as SMNVEV (reference sequence). The CDR3 totals 13 residues. This CDR3 reads CASSLGTEGKQYF. In DNA form, the CDR3 reads TGTGCCAGCAGTTTAGGGACGGAGGGGAAGCAGTACTTC.

The V gene is TRBV19, the J gene TRBJ2-7; D remains ambiguous. Germline values: CDR1 LNHDA, CDR2 SQIVND (reference sequence). V was cut by 3 bases and J by 2 bases, with 14 bases left in between. This CDR3 has 15 amino acids. The CDR3 nucleotides read TGTGCCAGTAGTATTCGGTGGGGAAATCCCTACGAGCAGTACTTC. This gives the protein CASSIRWGNPYEQYF. Filled out from reference TRBV19 and TRBJ2-7, the complete variable domain reads DGGITQSPKYLFRKEGQNVTLSCEQNLNHDAMYWYRQDPGQGLRLIYYSQIVNDFQKGDIAEGYSVSREKKESFPLTVTSAQKNPTAFYLCASSIRWGNPYEQYFGPGTRLTVT.